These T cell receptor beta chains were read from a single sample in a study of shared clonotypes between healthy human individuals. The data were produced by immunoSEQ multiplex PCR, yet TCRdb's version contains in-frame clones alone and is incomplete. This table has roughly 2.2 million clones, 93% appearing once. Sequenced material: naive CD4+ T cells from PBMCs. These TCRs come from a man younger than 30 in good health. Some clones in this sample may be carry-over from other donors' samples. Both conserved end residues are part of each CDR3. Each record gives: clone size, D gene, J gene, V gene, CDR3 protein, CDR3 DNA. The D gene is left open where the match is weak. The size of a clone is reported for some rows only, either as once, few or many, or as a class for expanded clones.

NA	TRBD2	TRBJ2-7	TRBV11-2	CASSLGLAATYEQYF	TGTGCCAGCAGCTTGGGACTAGCGGCAACCTACGAGCAGTACTTC
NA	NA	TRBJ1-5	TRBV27	CASSPGTGNQPQHF	TGTGCCAGCAGTCCCGGGACCGGCAATCAGCCCCAGCATTTT
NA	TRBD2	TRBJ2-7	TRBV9	CASSVSGRPYEQYF	TGTGCCAGCAGCGTTAGCGGGAGACCGTACGAGCAGTACTTC
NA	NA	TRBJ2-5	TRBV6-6	CASTPGQGRLETQYF	TGTGCCAGCACTCCGGGGCAGGGGAGGTTAGAGACCCAGTACTTC
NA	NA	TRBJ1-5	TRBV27	CASSLNRESDQPQHF	TGTGCCAGCAGTTTAAACAGGGAATCCGATCAGCCCCAGCATTTT
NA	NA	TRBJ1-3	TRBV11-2	CASSYRDGGNTIYF	TGTGCCAGCAGCTACCGGGACGGTGGAAACACCATATATTTT
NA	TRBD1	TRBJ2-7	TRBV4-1	CASSNRAGTGAYEQYF	TGCGCCAGCAGCAACCGAGCCGGGACAGGGGCCTACGAGCAGTACTTT
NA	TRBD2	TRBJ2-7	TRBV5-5	CASSLGLAGGLLPPEQYF	TGTGCCAGCAGCTTGGGGCTAGCGGGAGGGCTCTTACCCCCCGAGCAGTACTTC
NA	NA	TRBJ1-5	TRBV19	CASRPLGGDSNQPQHF	TGTGCCAGTAGACCCCTCGGGGGCGATAGCAATCAGCCCCAGCATTTT
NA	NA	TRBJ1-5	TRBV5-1	CASSWGDNQPQHF	TGCGCCAGCAGCTGGGGGGATAATCAGCCCCAGCATTTT
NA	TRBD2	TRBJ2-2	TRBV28	CASSAGVTGELFF	TGTGCCAGCTCAGCGGGAGTCACCGGGGAGCTGTTTTTT
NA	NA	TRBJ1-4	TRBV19	CASNQGPTNEKLFF	TGTGCCAGTAACCAGGGACCTACTAATGAAAAACTGTTTTTT
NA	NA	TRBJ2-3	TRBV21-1	CASSLEGRGDTQYF	TGTGCCAGCAGCCTCGAGGGCCGAGGGGATACGCAGTATTTT
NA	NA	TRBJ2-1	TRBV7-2	CASSLADTRYNEQFF	TGTGCCAGCAGCTTAGCAGACACCCGTTACAATGAGCAGTTCTTC
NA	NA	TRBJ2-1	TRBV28	CASSWLGGNEQFF	TGTGCCAGCAGTTGGCTGGGTGGGAATGAGCAGTTCTTC
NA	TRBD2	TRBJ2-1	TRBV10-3	CAISESLAGVGAGEQFF	TGTGCCATCAGTGAGTCGCTAGCGGGAGTGGGGGCGGGTGAGCAGTTCTTC
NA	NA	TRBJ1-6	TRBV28	CASSLGRGNSPLHF	TGTGCCAGCAGTTTGGGCAGGGGTAATTCACCCCTCCACTTT
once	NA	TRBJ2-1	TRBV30	CAWRTGQSSYNEQFF	TGTGCCTGGAGAACGGGCCAGAGCTCCTACAATGAGCAGTTCTTC
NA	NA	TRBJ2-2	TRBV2	CASSGLPQTGELFF	TGTGCCAGCAGTGGCCTTCCACAGACCGGGGAGCTGTTTTTT
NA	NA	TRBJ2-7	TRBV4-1	CASSQAPLSTDSYEQYF	TGCGCCAGCAGCCAAGCCCCACTCTCGACAGACTCCTACGAGCAGTACTTC
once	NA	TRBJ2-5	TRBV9	CASSVASSQETQYF	TGTGCCAGCAGCGTAGCGTCCTCGCAAGAGACCCAGTACTTC
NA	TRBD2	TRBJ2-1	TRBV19	CASRLAGVNEQFF	TGTGCCAGTAGGCTAGCGGGAGTCAATGAGCAGTTCTTC
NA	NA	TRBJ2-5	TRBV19	CASSPQGGGETQYF	TGTGCCAGTAGCCCCCAAGGGGGGGGTGAGACCCAGTACTTC
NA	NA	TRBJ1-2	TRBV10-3	CAITPLGTSYYGYTF	TGTGCCATCACCCCGTTAGGAACTTCGTACTATGGCTACACCTTC
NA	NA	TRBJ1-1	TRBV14	CASSRQTNTEAFF	TGTGCCAGCAGCCGACAGACTAACACTGAAGCTTTCTTT
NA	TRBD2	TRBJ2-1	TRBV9	CASSVFLWEGRNEQFF	TGTGCCAGCAGCGTATTTTTGTGGGAGGGCCGTAATGAGCAGTTCTTC
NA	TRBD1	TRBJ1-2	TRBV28	CASSTDRNNGYTF	TGTGCCAGCAGCACGGACAGGAATAATGGCTACACCTTC
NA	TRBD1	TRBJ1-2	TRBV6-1	CASMPQGLDGYTF	TGTGCCAGCATGCCACAGGGGTTGGATGGCTACACCTTC
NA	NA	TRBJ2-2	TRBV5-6	CASSLGLSVRRTGELFF	TGTGCCAGCAGCTTGGGGCTCTCGGTTAGAAGGACCGGGGAGCTGTTTTTT
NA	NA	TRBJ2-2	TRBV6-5	CASRLRYTGELFF	TGTGCCAGCCGCTTAAGATACACCGGGGAGCTGTTTTTT
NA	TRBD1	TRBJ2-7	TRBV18	CASSPGTGHYEQYF	TGTGCCAGCTCACCGGGGACAGGGCACTACGAGCAGTACTTC
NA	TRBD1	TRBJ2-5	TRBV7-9	CASSLGTGLRETQYF	TGTGCCAGCAGCCTAGGGACAGGTCTGAGGGAGACCCAGTACTTC
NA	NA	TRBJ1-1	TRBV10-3	CAISVWQGNTEAFF	TGTGCCATCAGTGTGTGGCAGGGGAACACTGAAGCTTTCTTT
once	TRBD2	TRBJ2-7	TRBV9	CASSPPPGRVSSYEQYF	TGTGCCAGCAGCCCCCCCCCTGGGAGGGTGAGCTCCTACGAGCAGTACTTC
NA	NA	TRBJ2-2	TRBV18	CASSPPDGSGELFF	TGTGCCAGCTCACCACCGGACGGGTCCGGGGAGCTGTTTTTT
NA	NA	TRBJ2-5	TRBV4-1	CASSQGSGPQYF	TGCGCCAGCAGCCAAGGGTCGGGACCCCAGTACTTC
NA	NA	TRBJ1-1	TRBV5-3	CARSLVPTSRGTEAFF	TGTGCCAGAAGCTTGGTTCCTACAAGTAGGGGCACTGAAGCTTTCTTT
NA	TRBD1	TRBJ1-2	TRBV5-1	CASSLADRGGYTF	TGCGCCAGCAGCTTGGCCGACAGGGGAGGCTACACCTTC
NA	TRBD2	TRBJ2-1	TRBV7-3	CASSTSGGTYNEQFF	TGTGCCAGCAGCACTAGCGGGGGGACCTACAATGAGCAGTTCTTC
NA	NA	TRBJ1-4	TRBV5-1	CASTGTPSEKLFF	TGCGCCAGCACCGGGACACCATCCGAAAAACTGTTTTTT
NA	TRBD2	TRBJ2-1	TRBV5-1	CASSLIAGPDNEQFF	TGCGCCAGCAGCCTCATAGCGGGACCTGACAATGAGCAGTTCTTC
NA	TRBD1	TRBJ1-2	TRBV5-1	CASSWGQGTGYGYTF	TGCGCCAGCAGCTGGGGACAGGGGACGGGCTATGGCTACACCTTC
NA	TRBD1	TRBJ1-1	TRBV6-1	CASSLDRGNTEAFF	TGTGCCAGCAGCCTTGACAGGGGCAACACTGAAGCTTTCTTT
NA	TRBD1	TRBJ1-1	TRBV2	CASSGARGQLNTEAFF	TGTGCCAGCAGTGGGGCCAGGGGGCAACTCAACACTGAAGCTTTCTTT
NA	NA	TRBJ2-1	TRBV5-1	CASRPGTSYNEQFF	TGCGCCAGCAGGCCAGGGACCTCCTACAATGAGCAGTTCTTC
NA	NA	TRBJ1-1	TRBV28	CASREGGWNTEAFF	TGTGCCAGCAGAGAAGGGGGTTGGAACACTGAAGCTTTCTTT
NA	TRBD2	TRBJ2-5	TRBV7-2	CASAPRSGRGETQYF	TGTGCCAGCGCCCCCCGGAGCGGGAGGGGAGAGACCCAGTACTTC
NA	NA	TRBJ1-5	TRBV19	CATRGKGLWQPQHF	TGTGCCACTAGGGGTAAGGGGCTATGGCAGCCCCAGCATTTT
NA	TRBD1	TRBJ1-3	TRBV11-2	CASSLQGAGNTIYF	TGTGCCAGCAGCTTGCAGGGGGCAGGAAACACCATATATTTT
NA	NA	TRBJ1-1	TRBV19	CASSIDPYAEAFF	TGTGCCAGTAGTATAGATCCTTATGCTGAAGCTTTCTTT
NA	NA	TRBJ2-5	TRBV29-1	CSGSPIQETQYF	TGCAGCGGGTCCCCAATCCAAGAGACCCAGTACTTC
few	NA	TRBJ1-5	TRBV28	CASSGKGRQPQHF	TGTGCCAGCAGTGGAAAGGGTCGACAGCCCCAGCATTTT